A single T cell receptor (beta chain) is shown here with its context. These data are taken from a study of T cells in Graves' hyperthyroidism and ophthalmopathy. Across the whole study: Peripheral blood was taken when the disease was first diagnosed, before any treatment began.

Amplification of TCR beta CDR3 regions was performed using RNA transcripts as template. A first-round RT-PCR of the TCR CDR3 used the HTBI primer set. TCRdb recomputed calls from the multiplex PCR reads with MiXCR, one row per CDR3 protein. The sample lists 600,000 to 750,000 distinct CDR3 sequences, 17% seen once, with roughly a sixth in the top ten. The V and J ends lost 4 bases and 5 bases, in that order; junction bases with no gene match: 9. The CDR3 has 16 residues. Germline V CDR1 and CDR2: KGHDR, SFDVKD. The rearrangement links TRBV24-1 to TRBJ2-7; 11 bases fit TRBD1. The sequenced sample was blood. The clonotype originates from a man aged 50 to 60 with Graves' hyperthyroidism. The CDR3 spells CATSDTGTGGLHEQYF. The CDR3 DNA reads as TGTGCCACCAGTGACACCGGGACAGGGGGTCTCCACGAGCAGTACTTC.